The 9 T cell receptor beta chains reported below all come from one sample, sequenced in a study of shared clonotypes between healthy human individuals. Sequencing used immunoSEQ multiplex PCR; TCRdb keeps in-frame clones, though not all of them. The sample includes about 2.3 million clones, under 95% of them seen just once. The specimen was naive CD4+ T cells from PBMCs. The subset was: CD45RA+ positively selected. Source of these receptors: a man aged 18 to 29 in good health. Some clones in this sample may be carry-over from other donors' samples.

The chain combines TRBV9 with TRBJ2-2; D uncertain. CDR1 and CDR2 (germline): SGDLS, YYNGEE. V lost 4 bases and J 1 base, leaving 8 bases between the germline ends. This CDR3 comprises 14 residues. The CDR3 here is CASSPVLNTGELFF. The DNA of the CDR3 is TGTGCCAGCAGCCCCGTCTTGAACACCGGGGAGCTGTTTTTT. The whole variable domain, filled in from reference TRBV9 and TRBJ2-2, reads DSGVTQTPKHLITATGQRVTLRCSPRSGDLSVYWYQQSLDQGLQFLIQYYNGEERAKGNILERFSAQQFPDLHSELNLSSLELGDSALYFCASSPVLNTGELFFGEGSRLTVL.

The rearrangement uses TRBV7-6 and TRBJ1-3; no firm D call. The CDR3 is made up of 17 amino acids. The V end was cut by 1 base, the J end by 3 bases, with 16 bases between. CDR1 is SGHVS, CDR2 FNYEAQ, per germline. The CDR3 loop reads CASSLEPRRENGNTIYF. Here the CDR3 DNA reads TGTGCCAGCAGCTTAGAACCACGGAGGGAAAATGGAAACACCATATATTTT.

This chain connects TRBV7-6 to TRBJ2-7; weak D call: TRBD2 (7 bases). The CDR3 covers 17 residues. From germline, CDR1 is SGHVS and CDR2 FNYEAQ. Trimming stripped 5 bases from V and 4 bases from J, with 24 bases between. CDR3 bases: TGTGCCAGCAGCCCCAAACTGGGGGGGCGCGACTGGTACGAGCAGTACTTC. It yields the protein CASSPKLGGRDWYEQYF.

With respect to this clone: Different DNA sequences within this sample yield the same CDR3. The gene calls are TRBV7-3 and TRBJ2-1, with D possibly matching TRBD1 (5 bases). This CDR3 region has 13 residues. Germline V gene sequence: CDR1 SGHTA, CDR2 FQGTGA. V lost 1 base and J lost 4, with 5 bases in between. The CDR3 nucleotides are TGTGCCAGCAGCTTAAGACAGTACAATGAGCAGTTCTTC. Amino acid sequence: CASSLRQYNEQFF.

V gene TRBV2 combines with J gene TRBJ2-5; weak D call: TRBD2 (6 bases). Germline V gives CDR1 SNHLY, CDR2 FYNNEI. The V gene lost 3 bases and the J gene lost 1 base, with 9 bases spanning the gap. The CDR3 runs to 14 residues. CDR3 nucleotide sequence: TGTGCCAGCAGTGACTATAGCGGCCAAGAGACCCAGTACTTC. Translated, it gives CASSDYSGQETQYF. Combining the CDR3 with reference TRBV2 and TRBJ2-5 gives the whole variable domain EPEVTQTPSHQVTQMGQEVILRCVPISNHLYFYWYRQILGQKVEFLVSFYNNEISEKSEIFDDQFSVERPDGSNFTLKIRSTKLEDSAMYFCASSDYSGQETQYFGPGTRLLVL.

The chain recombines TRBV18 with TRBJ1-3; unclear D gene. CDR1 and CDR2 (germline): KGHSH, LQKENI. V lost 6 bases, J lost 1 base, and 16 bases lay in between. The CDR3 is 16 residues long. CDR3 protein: CASSLSPLGSGNTIYF. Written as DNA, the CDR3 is TGTGCCAGCTCGCTCTCCCCCTTGGGATCTGGAAACACCATATATTTT.

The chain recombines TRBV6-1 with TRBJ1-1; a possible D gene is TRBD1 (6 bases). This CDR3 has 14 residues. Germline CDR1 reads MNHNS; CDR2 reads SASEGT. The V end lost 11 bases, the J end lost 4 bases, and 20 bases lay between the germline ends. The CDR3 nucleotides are TGTGCCTGCACAGGTGGCGGAGGGGGCACTGAAGCTTTCTTT. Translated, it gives CACTGGGGGTEAFF.

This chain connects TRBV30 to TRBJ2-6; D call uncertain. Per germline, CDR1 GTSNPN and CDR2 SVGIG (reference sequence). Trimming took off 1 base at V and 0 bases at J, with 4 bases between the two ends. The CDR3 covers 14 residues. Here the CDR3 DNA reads TGTGCCTGGAGTGCCTACTCTGGGGCCAACGTCCTGACTTTC. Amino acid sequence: CAWSAYSGANVLTF.

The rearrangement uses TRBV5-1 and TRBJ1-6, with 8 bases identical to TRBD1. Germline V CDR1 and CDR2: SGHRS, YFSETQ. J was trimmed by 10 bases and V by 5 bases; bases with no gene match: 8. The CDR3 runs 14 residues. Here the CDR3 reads CASSRDRLGSPLHF. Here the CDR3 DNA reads TGCGCCAGCAGTCGGGACAGGCTAGGATCACCCCTCCACTTT.